This T cell receptor (beta chain) was retrieved from a study of cytomegalovirus exposure and HLA in healthy donors. Turning to the study itself: An early release of data contained about 85 million unique TCRs, which came from HLA-typed donors. Most donors, about 77% of approximately 400 genotyped, fell in the Caucasian-associated ancestry cluster.

Comment on this clone: No antigen is known for it.

The germline V gene has CDR1 SGHRS and CDR2 YFSETQ. The J segment lost 4 bases and the V segment lost 4 bases, leaving 11 bases of the junction unmatched. The length of the CDR3 is 20 residues. In the PCR, 60 Vbeta and 13 Jbeta primers were used. Method: immunoSEQ multiplex PCR; TCRdb's copy keeps in-frame clones and lacks some. Of around 94,000 clones in the sample, approximately 71% were seen once. Study outcomes and limitations: Earlier analysis looked at TCR beta V segments, and most were productive about 90% or about 30% of the time. A later analysis linked a missense DCLRE1C variant to TCR beta V- and J-gene trimming.

The sample comprised PBMCs. The rearrangement joins TRBV5-1 to TRBJ2-6, with 16 nucleotides matching TRBD2. The source is a male donor in good health and CMV-seropositive. The CDR3 DNA reads as TGCGCCAGCAGCCCAGCGGGACTAGCGGGAGGGCCAGGGGGGGCCAACGTCCTGACTTTC. As protein: CASSPAGLAGGPGGANVLTF.